This T cell receptor beta chain appears in the sequencing data of a study of cytomegalovirus exposure and HLA in healthy donors. PCR involved 60 Vbeta and 13 Jbeta primers. Authors' methods: There were 80 million to 95 million unique TCR beta chains by a later count, and approximately 11 million of them were shared. Some clones are missing from TCRdb's copy, which holds only in-frame ones; the method was immunoSEQ multiplex PCR. V and J calls and clone size come straight from that table; D and trimming were deduced from the DNA. The repertoire has approximately 170,000 clones, about three quarters of them found once; the top ten carry less than 0.9%. Study conclusions and caveats: Later analysis showed most CMV-associated TCR beta chains appearing HLA-restricted. Overall, approximately 150 TCR beta chains were annotated as cytomegalovirus-associated.

Worth noting for this clone: Its cognate antigen is unknown.

Sequencing was performed on PBMCs. This clonotype originated in a female donor in good health and CMV-seronegative.

CDR3 residues: CASSLVTGEAEETQYF. CDR3 DNA: TGTGCCAGCAGCTTGGTGACAGGGGAAGCCGAAGAGACCCAGTACTTC. This chain uses TRBV5-5 with TRBJ2-5; 8 nucleotides agree with TRBD1. This CDR3 has 16 amino acids. Per germline, CDR1 SGHKS and CDR2 YYEKEE (reference sequence). Losses at the gene ends were 0 bases for V and 3 bases for J; bases not matched to a gene: 7.